The 32 T cell receptor beta chains reported below all come from one sample, sequenced in a study of blood T cell repertoires in COVID-19. Sequenced by immunoSEQ multiplex PCR; TCRdb stores in-frame clones only, minus some. The data hold 90,000 to 100,000 clones, with around 90% observed a single time. The specimen was peripheral blood. All receptors derive from a man in his 60s with COVID-19, enrolled during active disease.

This rearrangement joins TRBV6-4 to TRBJ2-3; D is uncertain. The length of the CDR3 is 15 residues. Per the germline V gene, CDR1 is MRHNA and CDR2 is SNTAGT. Deletions cut 0 bases from V and 0 bases from J, with 7 bases between. The CDR3 loop reads CASSDSEASTDTQYF. The CDR3 nucleotides are TGTGCCAGCAGTGACTCTGAGGCCAGCACAGATACGCAGTATTTT.

The chain has TRBV7-3 and TRBJ2-1, with TRBD1 identical over 8 bases. J gave up 5 bases and V 5 bases, and 2 bases lay outside the gene matches. The CDR3 runs to 13 residues. Germline V gives CDR1 SGHTA, CDR2 FQGTGA. The CDR3 nucleotides are TGTGCCAGCAGCCGGGGACAGGACAATGAGCAGTTCTTC. Encoded protein: CASSRGQDNEQFF.

This chain uses TRBV5-5 with TRBJ1-4; D is perhaps TRBD1 (6 bases). The germline V and J ends were trimmed by 0 bases and 7 bases, with 10 bases remaining between them. Germline CDR1 is SGHKS and CDR2 is YYEKEE (reference sequence). CDR3 length: 14 residues. CDR3 coding DNA: TGTGCCAGCAGCTTGGCAGGGGCCGGTGAAAAACTGTTTTTT. It codes for CASSLAGAGEKLFF.

This clone is a singleton in its sample. This chain joins TRBV7-6 and TRBJ2-7; 12 bases map to TRBD1. In germline, CDR1 is SGHVS, CDR2 FNYEAQ. This CDR3 region has 14 residues. V was pared by 5 bases and J by 7 bases, with 6 bases of the junction left unmatched. The CDR3 DNA is TGTGCCAGCAGCAGCCGGGACAGGGGGCTTGAGCAGTACTTC. Its protein is CASSSRDRGLEQYF.

V gene TRBV18 combines with J gene TRBJ2-5, with 8 bases identical to TRBD2. V was clipped by 8 bases and J by 8 bases; unmatched bases: 10. Germline V gene sequence: CDR1 KGHSH, CDR2 LQKENI. The CDR3 covers 13 residues. This chain's CDR3 is CASHTSGNETQYF. CDR3 coding DNA: TGTGCCAGCCATACTAGCGGTAATGAAACCCAGTACTTC.

The rearrangement uses TRBV19 and TRBJ1-2, with TRBD1 identical over 9 bases. J was trimmed by 5 bases and V by 5 bases; bases with no gene match: 12. This CDR3 comprises 16 residues. Germline V gene sequence: CDR1 LNHDA, CDR2 SQIVND (reference sequence). As DNA, the CDR3 is TGTGCCAGTAGTCCGATACCGGGACAGGGCCGGTATGGCTACACCTTC. Encoded protein: CASSPIPGQGRYGYTF.

The chain recombines TRBV18 with TRBJ2-7; 10 nucleotides line up with TRBD1. CDR1 is KGHSH and CDR2 is LQKENI in the germline V gene. Trimming cost V 6 bases and J 11 bases; bases outside gene matches: 13. CDR3 length: 14 amino acids. The CDR3 bases are TGTGCCAGCTCGCCAGGGACAGGGGAGACGAGCGAGTACTTC. It translates to CASSPGTGETSEYF.

This chain connects TRBV9 to TRBJ1-2; no clear D. V lost 0 bases and J lost 3, with 9 bases in between. Germline CDR1 and CDR2: SGDLS and YYNGEE. This CDR3 is built from 14 residues. The chain's CDR3 is CASSVDSGHYGYTF. The CDR3 DNA sequence: TGTGCCAGCAGCGTAGACAGTGGGCACTATGGCTACACCTTC.

The chain links TRBV30 to TRBJ1-5; possibly TRBD1 for D (6 bases). Germline V gene lookup returns CDR1 GTSNPN and CDR2 SVGIG (reference sequence). The CDR3 is 14 residues long. V was pared by 0 bases and J by 6 bases, with 12 bases between. CDR3 in amino acids: CAWSVQGRVQPQHF. DNA for the CDR3: TGTGCCTGGAGTGTACAGGGTAGGGTTCAGCCCCAGCATTTT.

The gene calls are TRBV2 and TRBJ1-4; D is uncertain. The CDR3 consists of 15 residues. V lost 5 bases to trimming and J lost 5 bases, with 15 bases between them. Germline assignment: CDR1 SNHLY and CDR2 FYNNEI. Here the CDR3 DNA reads TGTGCCAGCAGTCTCTTAGCCATACTGAATGAAAAACTGTTTTTT. Residues: CASSLLAILNEKLFF.

This sequence joins TRBV3-1 (or the pseudogene TRBV3-2) and TRBJ2-7, with 7 bases lining up with TRBD2. CDR1 is LGHDT and CDR2 is YNNKEL in the germline V gene (reference sequence). J lost 6 bases, V lost 1 base, and 3 bases had no gene match. The CDR3 length is 13 residues. The CDR3 region has the DNA TGTGCCAGCAGCCAAGGGACGGGAGGCGAGCAGTACTTC. It specifies CASSQGTGGEQYF.

The chain employs TRBV6-5 and TRBJ2-2; D is uncertain. Looked up from germline, CDR1 is MNHEY and CDR2 is SVGAGI. Between the trimmed V and J ends, which lost 3 bases and 1 base, there was a span of 9 bases. This CDR3 is built from 15 residues. CDR3 loop: CASSYEAGNTGELFF. The CDR3 DNA is TGTGCCAGCAGTTATGAAGCAGGGAACACCGGGGAGCTGTTTTTT.

This clone was seen just once. The CDR3 reads CASSPWTSGSEFSGANVLTF. The CDR3 bases are TGTGCCAGCTCACCATGGACTAGCGGGAGTGAATTCTCTGGGGCCAACGTCCTGACTTTC. The J gene is TRBJ2-6, the V gene TRBV18, with 13 bases that match TRBD2. Germline V lookup: CDR1 KGHSH, CDR2 LQKENI. This CDR3 is 20 amino acids long. The V segment lost 2 bases and the J segment 0 bases; nucleotides outside the gene matches: 7.

The chain carries TRBV28 and TRBJ2-7; 11 bases are shared with TRBD1. This CDR3 spans 16 amino acids. Per the germline V gene, CDR1 is MDHEN and CDR2 is SYDVKM. Losses at the gene ends were 5 bases for V and 3 bases for J; bases not matched to a gene: 9. The CDR3 coding sequence is TGTGCCAGCAGTCTCGTGTGGACAGGGGGCTTCTACGAGCAGTACTTC. This codes for CASSLVWTGGFYEQYF.

CDR3 sequence (DNA): TGTGCCAGCAGCCAAGTGGTAGAAGGGGATGAGCAGTTCTTC. It translates to CASSQVVEGDEQFF. This chain uses TRBV3-1 (or the pseudogene TRBV3-2) with TRBJ2-1; a possible D gene is TRBD1 (5 bases). CDR1 and CDR2 (germline): LGHDT, YNNKEL (reference sequence). The CDR3 consists of 14 residues. Trimming removed 1 base at V and 8 bases at J, with 12 bases between.

The V and J genes are TRBV4-3 and TRBJ2-1; D unclear. V was pared by 1 base and J by 5 bases, with 9 bases between. Germline lookup yields CDR1 LGHNA and CDR2 YSLEER. The length of the CDR3 is 14 residues. The CDR3 loop reads CASSQVGENNEQFF. The CDR3 DNA follows: TGCGCCAGCAGCCAAGTGGGCGAGAACAATGAGCAGTTCTTC.

J is TRBJ2-1 and V is TRBV5-1; the match to TRBD2 covers 10 bases. The V segment lost 0 bases and the J segment 4 bases; nucleotides outside the gene matches: 10. In germline, CDR1 is SGHRS, CDR2 YFSETQ. The CDR3 spans 18 residues. CDR3 sequence: CASSLGASGSNLYNEQFF. CDR3 sequence (DNA): TGCGCCAGCAGCTTGGGGGCTAGCGGGAGTAATCTATACAATGAGCAGTTCTTC. The whole variable domain, remainder taken from reference TRBV5-1 and TRBJ2-1, is KAGVTQTPRYLIKTRGQQVTLSCSPISGHRSVSWYQQTPGQGLQFLFEYFSETQRNKGNFPGRFSGRQFSNSRSEMNVSTLELGDSALYLCASSLGASGSNLYNEQFFGPGTRLTVL.

J is TRBJ2-7 and V is TRBV5-6; 8 nucleotides line up with TRBD2. From germline, CDR1 is SGHDT and CDR2 YYEEEE. The CDR3 spans 17 residues. J gave up 2 bases and V 0 bases, and 10 bases lay outside the gene matches. The CDR3 region is CASSLGGTSNPPYEQYF. CDR3 bases: TGTGCCAGCAGCTTGGGCGGGACTAGTAATCCCCCCTACGAGCAGTACTTC.

This chain uses TRBV2 with TRBJ2-5; TRBD2 matches at 7 bases. This CDR3 is 13 amino acids long. The V segment lost 9 bases and the J segment 1 base; nucleotides outside the gene matches: 5. Germline CDR1 reads SNHLY; CDR2 reads FYNNEI. The CDR3 region has the DNA TGTGCCAGTTTAGCGGGTAGCCAAGAGACCCAGTACTTC. Protein: CASLAGSQETQYF.

This sequence joins TRBV4-1 and TRBJ2-1, with D maybe TRBD1 (7 bases). The CDR3 consists of 15 residues. Trimming took off 0 bases at V and 7 bases at J, with 13 bases between the two ends. Germline V lookup: CDR1 MGHRA, CDR2 YSYEKL. The CDR3 sequence: CASSQDRGAVNEQFF. CDR3 DNA: TGCGCCAGCAGCCAAGACAGGGGGGCTGTTAATGAGCAGTTCTTC.

This clone has more than one count but fewer than ten. V and J are TRBV11-2 and TRBJ1-3; 7 bases agree with TRBD1. With V trimmed by 5 bases and J by 0 bases, 4 bases remained unmatched. Germline assignment: CDR1 SGHAT and CDR2 FQNNGV. The CDR3 consists of 15 residues. The CDR3 region is CASSIDRVSGNTIYF. DNA for the CDR3: TGTGCCAGCAGCATTGACAGGGTCTCTGGAAACACCATATATTTT.

V gene TRBV11-2 combines with J gene TRBJ1-2; TRBD1 agrees at 11 bases. Germline loops: CDR1 SGHAT, CDR2 FQNNGV. This CDR3 region has 15 residues. V trimming: 5 bases; J trimming: 8 bases; junction bases outside the gene matches: 10. In DNA, the CDR3 is TGTGCCAGCAGCCGCACGGGACAGGGGGTAGAGGGCTACACCTTC. Its protein is CASSRTGQGVEGYTF.

J is TRBJ2-5 and V is TRBV5-1, with D possibly being TRBD2 (5 bases). The CDR3 totals 15 residues. Germline assignment: CDR1 SGHRS and CDR2 YFSETQ. V was pared by 4 bases and J by 2 bases, with 15 bases between. DNA of the CDR3: TGCGCCAGCAGCCCGGAGGCAGGTTTACAAGAGACCCAGTACTTC. As protein: CASSPEAGLQETQYF. Based on the CDR3 plus reference TRBV5-1 and TRBJ2-5, the full variable domain is KAGVTQTPRYLIKTRGQQVTLSCSPISGHRSVSWYQQTPGQGLQFLFEYFSETQRNKGNFPGRFSGRQFSNSRSEMNVSTLELGDSALYLCASSPEAGLQETQYFGPGTRLLVL.

The chain couples TRBV6-5 to TRBJ2-7; tentatively, D is TRBD1 (6 bases). This CDR3 region has 13 residues. Germline assignment: CDR1 MNHEY and CDR2 SVGAGI. Trimming took 10 bases from V and 4 from J, leaving 17 bases between them. CDR3 residues: CATKKQGPYEQYF. The CDR3 coding sequence is TGTGCCACGAAAAAACAGGGTCCGTACGAGCAGTACTTC.

Notes on this clone: The junction and the germline gene differ at one end; a read error may be behind it. The rearrangement links TRBV7-7 to TRBJ2-2; D perhaps matches TRBD2 (7 bases). The CDR3 is 15 residues long. The germline V gene encodes CDR1 SSHAT and CDR2 FNYEAQ (reference sequence). In nucleotides, the CDR3 is TGTGCTAGCAGCCCCCGGGGGGCAGGTACCGGGGAGCTGTTTTTT. Protein: CASSPRGAGTGELFF.

This chain joins TRBV6-5 and TRBJ1-1; possible D gene TRBD1, 6 bases. V was pared by 10 bases and J by 5 bases, with 23 bases between. The CDR3 contains 15 residues. Germline V gene sequence: CDR1 MNHEY, CDR2 SVGAGI. CDR3 loop: CATARFGGAETEAFF. The CDR3 DNA reads as TGTGCCACCGCCCGGTTCGGGGGGGCGGAAACTGAAGCTTTCTTT.

The chain employs TRBV27 and TRBJ2-1; possibly TRBD2 for D (5 bases). The CDR3 runs 14 residues. Germline V gene sequence: CDR1 MNHEY, CDR2 SMNVEV (reference sequence). Trimming cost V 3 bases and J 4 bases, with 10 bases left between them. CDR3 sequence: CASSLSGVYNEQFF. The CDR3 DNA follows: TGTGCCAGCAGTTTGAGCGGAGTTTACAATGAGCAGTTCTTC.

CDR3 bases: TGCGCCAGCGGGGGGAACCAAGAGACCCAGTACTTC. This codes for CASGGNQETQYF. The genes are TRBV5-1 and TRBJ2-5; D is perhaps TRBD2 (6 bases). Per germline, CDR1 SGHRS and CDR2 YFSETQ. The CDR3 consists of 12 residues. V was shortened by 7 bases and J by 0 bases, with 7 bases between the two germline ends.

This chain links TRBV28 with TRBJ1-6; TRBD1 might be the D (6 bases). Trimming left V 3 bases short and J 7 bases short, with 13 bases between. CDR1 is MDHEN, CDR2 SYDVKM, per germline. This CDR3 comprises 15 residues. The CDR3 nucleotides are TGTGCCAGCAGTTTTCCGGCAGGGGAAAATTCACCCCTCCACTTT. It encodes CASSFPAGENSPLHF.

This clone was observed a handful of times. This sequence joins TRBV5-1 and TRBJ1-4; 7 bases align to TRBD1. CDR1 is SGHRS, CDR2 YFSETQ, per germline. The V segment lost 3 bases and the J segment 0 bases; nucleotides outside the gene matches: 5. The CDR3 covers 16 residues. The CDR3 DNA reads as TGCGCCAGCAGCTACCGGGACAGTGCAACTAATGAAAAACTGTTTTTT. Translating gives CASSYRDSATNEKLFF.

The rearrangement uses TRBV28 and TRBJ2-1; weak D call: TRBD1 (5 bases). The CDR3 sequence is 14 residues long. Germline assignment: CDR1 MDHEN and CDR2 SYDVKM. V lost 6 bases to trimming and J lost 0 bases, with 9 bases between them. Written as DNA, the CDR3 is TGTGCCAGCAGGGACATCAGCTCCTACAATGAGCAGTTCTTC. Its protein is CASRDISSYNEQFF.

CDR3 nucleotides: TGTGCCAGCAGCTCCCCATCCGTGGGGGGGAGCGAAAAACTGTTTTTT. This encodes CASSSPSVGGSEKLFF. The chain recombines TRBV7-6 with TRBJ1-4, with D possibly being TRBD1 (5 bases). CDR3 length: 16 residues. Trimming took 4 bases from V and 8 from J, leaving 20 bases between them. Germline CDR1 SGHVS, CDR2 FNYEAQ. Full variable domain (outside the CDR3, taken from reference TRBV7-6 and TRBJ1-4): GAGVSQSPRYKVTKRGQDVALRCDPISGHVSLYWYRQALGQGPEFLTYFNYEAQQDKSGLPNDRFSAERPEGSISTLTIQRTEQRDSAMYRCASSSPSVGGSEKLFFGSGTQLSVL.